The 20 T cell receptor beta chains reported below all come from one sample, sequenced in a study of CD8 T cells in Susac syndrome (dated by TCRdb to the late 2010s). The library was obtained by the immunoSEQ multiplex PCR assay. RNA was extracted with the RNeasy kit and roughly 0.5 to 1 ug was reverse transcribed using random hexamers. TCRdb applied fastp at Q25 and MiXCR to the public reads, then kept only in-frame beta chains. CDR3 protein sequences are deduplicated, and each keeps its most common genes and DNA. This sample gives roughly 190,000 distinct CDR3 sequences in total; roughly 92% of them show up just once. The ten largest clones take up 0.1% to 0.12% of the sample. Sequencing was performed on CD4+ T cells from PBMCs. These TCRs come from a human donor in good health.

This chain joins TRBV10-3 and TRBJ2-3; 7 bases match TRBD1. The germline CDR1 and CDR2 sequences are ENHRY and SYGVKD. The CDR3 is 14 residues long. Germline trimming cut 6 bases from V and 2 bases from J; bases unmatched to any gene: 5. The CDR3 DNA reads TGTGCCATCAGAAACAGGGGCGACACAGATACGCAGTATTTT. Protein sequence: CAIRNRGDTDTQYF.

The J gene is TRBJ2-7, the V gene TRBV27; perhaps TRBD2 as D (7 bases). From germline, CDR1 is MNHEY and CDR2 SMNVEV (reference sequence). The CDR3 is 14 residues long. The V end was cut by 2 bases, the J end by 4 bases, with 12 bases between. The CDR3 bases are TGTGCCAGCAGTTTAGGGGGGGGGCGGTACGAGCAGTACTTC. Translating gives CASSLGGGRYEQYF.

The chain joins TRBV28 to TRBJ1-2; no clear D gene. CDR1 MDHEN and CDR2 SYDVKM come from the germline V gene. This CDR3 has 15 amino acids. Trimming left V 5 bases short and J 8 bases short, with 21 bases between. Here the CDR3 reads CASSTSSGRPGGYTF. CDR3 sequence (DNA): TGTGCCAGCAGTACGAGTTCAGGTCGGCCTGGGGGCTACACCTTC.

V usage is TRBV2 and J usage is TRBJ2-3; 8 bases map to TRBD2. V was pared by 2 bases and J by 3 bases, with 4 bases of the junction left unmatched. CDR3 length: 15 residues. Germline V CDR1 and CDR2: SNHLY, FYNNEI. The CDR3 DNA reads as TGTGCCAGCAGTGAAATAGCGGGACCGACAGATACGCAGTATTTT. Translated: CASSEIAGPTDTQYF.

The CDR3 protein is CASSPLEWGAFF. DNA for the CDR3: TGTGCCAGCTCACCACTAGAATGGGGAGCTTTCTTT. The chain has TRBV18 and TRBJ1-1, with unresolved D. The CDR3 consists of 12 residues. CDR1 is KGHSH and CDR2 is LQKENI in the germline V gene. The ends were cut back, 1 base at V and 10 bases at J, with 10 bases in the middle. The complete variable domain, with remaining parts taken from reference TRBV18 and TRBJ1-1, reads NAGVMQNPRHLVRRRGQEARLRCSPMKGHSHVYWYRQLPEEGLKFMVYLQKENIIDESGMPKERFSAEFPKEGPSILRIQQVVRGDSAAYFCASSPLEWGAFFGQGTRLTVV.

This clonotype was seen just once. The chain employs TRBV28 and TRBJ2-3, with a possible D match to TRBD1 (5 bases). The CDR3 is 14 residues long. V gave up 5 bases and J gave up 2 bases, with 11 bases separating them. Germline V gene data show CDR1 as MDHEN and CDR2 as SYDVKM. The CDR3, as DNA: TGTGCCAGCAGTCTTAGGGGTTACACAGATACGCAGTATTTT. This codes for CASSLRGYTDTQYF.

The genes are TRBV20-1 and TRBJ2-3, with D possibly being TRBD1 (6 bases). The CDR3 sequence is 14 residues long. Per germline, CDR1 DFQATT and CDR2 SNEGSKA (reference sequence). V dropped 5 bases and J dropped 2 bases, with 14 bases sitting between them. CDR3 sequence (DNA): TGCAGTGCTCAACCAGGGGCGAACACAGATACGCAGTATTTT. It encodes CSAQPGANTDTQYF.

The chain carries TRBV5-6 and TRBJ2-7, with D perhaps given as TRBD1 or TRBD2 (5 bases each). This CDR3 has 16 residues. V dropped 3 bases and J dropped 6 bases, with 22 bases sitting between them. Germline V gives CDR1 SGHDT, CDR2 YYEEEE. The CDR3 DNA is TGTGCCAGCAGCTCGGAGGAGGCAGGGCGATCGGGCGAGCAGTACTTC. It encodes CASSSEEAGRSGEQYF.

The rearrangement links TRBV13 to TRBJ2-1; D uncertain. The CDR3 is made up of 17 amino acids. With 5 bases removed from V and 0 bases from J, the gap between germline ends came to 17 bases. Germline-derived CDR1 and CDR2 are PRHDT and FYEKMQ (reference sequence). CDR3 in amino acids: CASSPPEDWSSYNEQFF. CDR3 DNA: TGTGCCAGCAGCCCCCCTGAAGACTGGAGCTCCTACAATGAGCAGTTCTTC.

The chain uses TRBV6-6 and TRBJ2-1, with D possibly being TRBD1 (6 bases). Germline CDR1 reads MNHNY; CDR2 reads SVGAGI (reference sequence). The V and J ends lost 7 bases and 5 bases respectively, with 15 bases between them. The CDR3 covers 14 residues. CDR3 nucleotides: TGTGCCAGCATGACCGGGACATCCGACAATGAGCAGTTCTTC. The encoded protein is CASMTGTSDNEQFF.

The gene calls are TRBV3-1 and TRBJ2-3; possibly TRBD2 for D (6 bases). Germline V gene data show CDR1 as LGHDT and CDR2 as YNNKEL (reference sequence). The CDR3 runs to 17 residues. Trimming pared 0 bases from V and 6 bases from J, leaving 19 bases between. In nucleotides, the CDR3 is TGTGCCAGCAGCCAAGAGGCGGGGTTTGAACGCGCGGATACGCAGTATTTT. Its protein is CASSQEAGFERADTQYF.

In its sample, this clonotype was seen once. This chain links TRBV9 with TRBJ2-1, with D tentatively TRBD2 (5 bases). The germline gives CDR1 SGDLS, CDR2 YYNGEE. Trimming took off 4 bases at V and 5 bases at J, with 10 bases between the two ends. The CDR3 has 13 amino acids. The CDR3 bases are TGTGCCAGCAGCCCGAGGGTTGACAATGAGCAGTTCTTC. Protein product: CASSPRVDNEQFF.

V gene TRBV5-4 combines with J gene TRBJ2-6, with a tentative D call TRBD1 (5 bases). V was clipped by 3 bases and J by 2 bases, with 15 bases between them. From germline, CDR1 is SGHNT and CDR2 YYREEE (reference sequence). This CDR3 is built from 17 residues. The CDR3 loop is CASSSSLQGTGANVLTF. CDR3 nucleotide sequence: TGTGCCAGCAGCTCTTCACTCCAGGGTACTGGGGCCAACGTCCTGACTTTC.

The rearrangement joins TRBV6-6 to TRBJ2-7; D may be TRBD1 (6 bases). This CDR3 comprises 13 residues. Deletions cut 7 bases from V and 4 bases from J, with 14 bases between. CDR1 MNHNY and CDR2 SVGAGI come from the germline V gene (reference sequence). CDR3 sequence reads: CASTLGASYEQYV. CDR3 DNA: TGTGCCAGCACCCTGGGGGCCTCGTACGAGCAGTACGTC.

The chain joins TRBV27 to TRBJ2-1; D is unclear. Per the germline V gene, CDR1 is MNHEY and CDR2 is SMNVEV (reference sequence). CDR3 length: 13 amino acids. V dropped 8 bases and J dropped 4 bases, with 12 bases sitting between them. CDR3 amino acids: CASARTPYNEQFF. The CDR3 DNA sequence: TGTGCCAGCGCCAGGACCCCTTACAATGAGCAGTTCTTC.

This clonotype was recorded once. CDR3 amino acids: CASRAGNTGELFF. The CDR3 DNA reads TGTGCCAGCAGGGCGGGGAACACCGGGGAGCTGTTTTTT. The chain recombines TRBV7-3 with TRBJ2-2; possible D gene TRBD2, 5 bases. V lost 6 bases and J 1 base, leaving 6 bases between the germline ends. This CDR3 is 13 amino acids long. Germline-derived CDR1 and CDR2 are SGHTA and FQGTGA.

This chain joins TRBV5-1 and TRBJ2-1; 7 nucleotides match TRBD2. From germline, CDR1 is SGHRS and CDR2 YFSETQ. The CDR3 extends over 14 amino acids. Losses at the gene ends were 0 bases for V and 5 bases for J; bases not matched to a gene: 2. The DNA for the CDR3 is TGCGCCAGCAGCTTGGCGGGGAGGGACAATGAGCAGTTCTTC. This encodes CASSLAGRDNEQFF.

V is TRBV9 and J is TRBJ2-1; a possible D gene is TRBD1 (5 bases). The CDR3 sequence is 15 residues long. V lost 6 bases to trimming and J lost 0 bases, with 13 bases between them. Germline CDR1 SGDLS, CDR2 YYNGEE. Here the CDR3 DNA reads TGTGCCAGCAATGGGGCCTTAAGCTCCTACAATGAGCAGTTCTTC. Residues: CASNGALSSYNEQFF.

This clonotype was counted a few times. The chain recombines TRBV6-6 with TRBJ1-6, with 8 bases that match TRBD1. V gave up 5 bases and J gave up 10 bases; unmatched junction bases: 7. CDR1 and CDR2 (germline): MNHNY, SVGAGI (reference sequence). The CDR3 loop spans 14 amino acids. DNA of the CDR3: TGTGCCAGCAGTAAGGACAGGGTTGGATCACCCCTCCACTTT. Its translation: CASSKDRVGSPLHF.

The gene calls are TRBV12-5 and TRBJ2-7; D gene ambiguous. The CDR3 covers 11 residues. V gave up 6 bases and J gave up 4 bases, with 7 bases separating them. Germline V gene lookup returns CDR1 LGHNT and CDR2 FRNRAP. The chain's CDR3 is CASGEIYEQYV. CDR3 coding DNA: TGTGCTAGTGGCGAAATATACGAGCAGTACGTC.